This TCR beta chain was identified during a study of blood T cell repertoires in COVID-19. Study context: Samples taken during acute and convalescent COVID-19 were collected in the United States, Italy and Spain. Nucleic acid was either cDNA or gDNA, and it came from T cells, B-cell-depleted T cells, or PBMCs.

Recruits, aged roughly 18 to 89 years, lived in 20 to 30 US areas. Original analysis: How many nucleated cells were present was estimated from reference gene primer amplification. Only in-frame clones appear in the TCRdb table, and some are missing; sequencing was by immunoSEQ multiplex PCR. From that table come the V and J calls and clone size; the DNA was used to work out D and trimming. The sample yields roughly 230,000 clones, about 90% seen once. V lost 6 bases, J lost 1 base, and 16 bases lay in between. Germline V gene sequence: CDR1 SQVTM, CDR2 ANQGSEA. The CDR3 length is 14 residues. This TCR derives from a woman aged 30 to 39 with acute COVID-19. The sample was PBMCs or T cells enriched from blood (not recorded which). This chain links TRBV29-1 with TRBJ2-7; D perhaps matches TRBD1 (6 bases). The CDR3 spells CSVESRDKSYEQYF. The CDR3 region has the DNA TGCAGCGTAGAGTCCAGGGACAAATCCTACGAGCAGTACTTC.